These 15 T cell receptor beta chains were sequenced from one sample in a study of CD8 T cells in ankylosing spondylitis. Overall study findings and caveats: Characteristic, it appeared, of ankylosing spondylitis blood was a TCR beta motif of eight highly homologous variants.

What these receptors recognize is not known. Using its own MiXCR run on the 5' RACE reads, TCRdb lists one record per CDR3 protein. Of approximately 550,000 distinct CDR3 sequences in the sample, approximately 11% were seen once. The material sequenced was blood, either unsorted or a sorted T cell fraction (not recorded which). The receptors stem from a male donor with ankylosing spondylitis.

This clonotype showed up many times. The chain employs TRBV5-1 and TRBJ2-3; 12 bases match TRBD2. CDR1 is SGHRS and CDR2 is YFSETQ in the germline V gene. V was clipped by 0 bases and J by 0 bases; unmatched bases: 2. The CDR3 loop spans 17 amino acids. The CDR3 region is CASSLDGTSGSTDTQYF. CDR3 coding DNA: TGCGCCAGCAGCTTGGATGGGACTAGCGGGAGCACAGATACGCAGTATTTT.

The V and J genes are TRBV7-9 and TRBJ2-5; 12 bases agree with TRBD2. With 5 bases clipped from V and 5 bases from J, the junction kept 3 bases outside the gene matches. The CDR3 extends over 14 amino acids. Germline CDR1 is SEHNR and CDR2 is FQNEAQ (reference sequence). The CDR3 is CASSRTSGIETQYF. The CDR3, as DNA: TGTGCCAGCAGCCGGACTAGCGGGATTGAGACCCAGTACTTC.

V usage is TRBV7-9 and J usage is TRBJ2-2, with a weak D call TRBD2 (5 bases). The V and J ends lost 1 base and 3 bases respectively, with 12 bases between them. The length of the CDR3 is 16 residues. The germline gives CDR1 SEHNR, CDR2 FQNEAQ (reference sequence). This CDR3 reads CASSLVRGSYTGELFF. The CDR3 coding sequence is TGTGCCAGCAGCTTAGTTCGGGGTTCATACACCGGGGAGCTGTTTTTT.

This clonotype showed up just a few times. This sequence joins TRBV2 and TRBJ1-6, with 7 bases matching TRBD1. The germline V gene has CDR1 SNHLY and CDR2 FYNNEI. The CDR3 consists of 15 residues. J gave up 2 bases and V 7 bases, and 5 bases lay outside the gene matches. The CDR3 DNA reads TGTGCCAGCAACCCGACAGGGACCTATAATTCACCCCTCCACTTT. This gives the protein CASNPTGTYNSPLHF.

This clonotype was recorded a few times. CDR3 loop: CASRTPGETQYF. CDR3 bases: TGTGCCAGCAGGACACCGGGTGAGACCCAGTACTTC. The gene calls are TRBV2 and TRBJ2-5; no reliable D call. CDR1 is SNHLY and CDR2 is FYNNEI in the germline V gene. The CDR3 length is 12 residues. The ends were cut back, 6 bases at V and 5 bases at J, with 10 bases in the middle. The full variable domain, with the rest looked up from reference TRBV2 and TRBJ2-5, is EPEVTQTPSHQVTQMGQEVILRCVPISNHLYFYWYRQILGQKVEFLVSFYNNEISEKSEIFDDQFSVERPDGSNFTLKIRSTKLEDSAMYFCASRTPGETQYFGPGTRLLVL.

The rearrangement links TRBV20-1 to TRBJ1-6; D call uncertain. Trimming removed 1 base from V and 4 bases from J, with 8 bases in between. The CDR3 totals 14 residues. The germline V gene encodes CDR1 DFQATT and CDR2 SNEGSKA (reference sequence). CDR3 region: CSARGDPYNSPLHF. DNA of the CDR3: TGCAGTGCTAGAGGAGACCCTTATAATTCACCCCTCCACTTT.

There are a few counts of this clonotype. This chain uses TRBV2 with TRBJ1-5; no definite D call. The V and J ends lost 3 bases and 7 bases respectively, with 13 bases between them. The CDR3 totals 14 residues. Germline lookup yields CDR1 SNHLY and CDR2 FYNNEI. CDR3 bases: TGTGCCAGCAGTGAGGTAACCGCCAGCCAGCCCCAGCATTTT. This gives the protein CASSEVTASQPQHF.

The rearrangement links TRBV4-1 to TRBJ2-1; 7 nucleotides line up with TRBD2. From germline, CDR1 is MGHRA and CDR2 YSYEKL. Trimming took 1 base from V and 5 from J; bases not matched to a gene: 8. This CDR3 is 16 amino acids long. The CDR3 spells CASSQVGLAENNEQFF. CDR3 nucleotides: TGCGCCAGCAGCCAAGTTGGTCTAGCGGAGAACAATGAGCAGTTCTTC.

This clonotype has just a few counts. V usage is TRBV10-3 and J usage is TRBJ2-5; TRBD1 aligns across 8 bases. Per the germline V gene, CDR1 is ENHRY and CDR2 is SYGVKD. The CDR3 length is 14 residues. J gave up 2 bases and V 6 bases, and 5 bases lay outside the gene matches. The CDR3 region has the DNA TGTGCCATCAGGCAGGGGGCTACACAAGAGACCCAGTACTTC. Protein: CAIRQGATQETQYF.

This clonotype was seen more than once but under ten times. The CDR3 coding sequence is TGTGCCAGCAGCGAGGTTGCAGGGAGTCAGTATTTT. Its protein product is CASSEVAGSQYF. The chain uses TRBV11-2 and TRBJ2-3; D could derive from TRBD1 or TRBD2 (5 bases each). Germline V CDR1 and CDR2: SGHAT, FQNNGV. The ends were cut back, 5 bases at V and 12 bases at J, with 15 bases in the middle. CDR3 length: 12 residues.

This clonotype occurred a few times. The chain employs TRBV7-9 and TRBJ1-1; the match to TRBD1 covers 10 bases. The V and J ends lost 5 bases and 3 bases, in that order; junction bases with no gene match: 9. CDR3 length equals 16 residues. From germline, CDR1 is SEHNR and CDR2 FQNEAQ (reference sequence). CDR3 sequence reads: CASSPPGQGPDTEAFF. The CDR3 DNA sequence: TGTGCCAGCAGCCCGCCGGGACAGGGGCCAGACACTGAAGCTTTCTTT.

J is TRBJ1-1 and V is TRBV13; 7 positions agree with TRBD1. CDR1 is PRHDT, CDR2 FYEKMQ, per germline (reference sequence). After removal of 3 bases from V and 1 base from J, the junction contained 8 bases not matched to a gene. The CDR3 has 16 residues. CDR3 amino acids: CASSFRQGIGNTEAFF. The CDR3 coding sequence is TGTGCCAGCAGCTTCCGACAGGGAATAGGGAACACTGAAGCTTTCTTT.

The sample holds many counts of this clonotype. This chain joins TRBV7-9 and TRBJ2-3; the match to TRBD2 covers 9 bases. Germline CDR1 reads SEHNR; CDR2 reads FQNEAQ (reference sequence). The CDR3 length is 16 residues. J gave up 0 bases and V 4 bases, and 5 bases lay outside the gene matches. The CDR3 sequence is CASSSGLASSTDTQYF. The DNA of the CDR3 is TGTGCCAGCAGCTCCGGACTAGCGTCTAGCACAGATACGCAGTATTTT.

This chain joins TRBV12-3 or TRBV12-4 and TRBJ2-2; 8 bases line up with TRBD1. J was trimmed by 7 bases and V by 6 bases; bases with no gene match: 7. This CDR3 contains 14 residues. In DNA form, the CDR3 reads TGTGCCAGCAGCCCCGGGACAGGTTACGGGGAGCTGTTTTTT. Protein sequence: CASSPGTGYGELFF.

This clonotype was found many times. The chain combines TRBV10-3 with TRBJ2-3; TRBD1 matches at 9 bases. CDR1 ENHRY and CDR2 SYGVKD come from the germline V gene. The V segment lost 10 bases and the J segment 3 bases; nucleotides outside the gene matches: 14. The CDR3 consists of 16 residues. The CDR3 is CATRSDRGSATDTQYF. CDR3 coding DNA: TGTGCCACCCGCTCGGACAGGGGTAGTGCAACAGATACGCAGTATTTT.